These 11 T cell receptor beta chains came from one sample sequenced in a study of T cell responses to AZD1222 COVID-19 vaccine. Measured with immunoSEQ multiplex PCR; TCRdb has only the in-frame clones, and not every one. In the table there are more than 95,000 clones, about 88% of which are singletons. Sequenced here: peripheral blood, sampled on day 0 of AZD1222 vaccination. These receptors came from an adult in good health.

CDR3: CAISESQGDQPQHF. The CDR3 DNA is TGTGCCATCAGTGAGTCACAGGGGGATCAGCCCCAGCATTTT. The rearrangement joins TRBV10-3 to TRBJ1-5, with 8 bases that match TRBD1. The CDR3 contains 14 residues. V dropped 0 bases and J dropped 5; count of bases not matched to a gene: 0. Per the germline V gene, CDR1 is ENHRY and CDR2 is SYGVKD.

The V call is TRBV27, the J call TRBJ1-4; 10 positions agree with TRBD1. CDR3 length equals 14 residues. With 6 bases clipped from V and 8 bases from J, the junction kept 6 bases outside the gene matches. The germline V gene has CDR1 MNHEY and CDR2 SMNVEV (reference sequence). In nucleotides, the CDR3 is TGTGCCAGCAGGAATGACAGGGGGCCAGAAAAACTGTTTTTT. Its translation is CASRNDRGPEKLFF.

This chain connects TRBV11-2 to TRBJ2-7; D not resolved. This CDR3 has 14 amino acids. Germline CDR1 reads SGHAT; CDR2 reads FQNNGV. The V end was cut by 3 bases, the J end by 4 bases, with 13 bases between. Here the CDR3 reads CASSFGAPLYEQYF. The CDR3, as DNA: TGTGCCAGCAGCTTTGGCGCCCCGCTTTACGAGCAGTACTTC.

The rearrangement uses TRBV5-1 and TRBJ2-7, with TRBD1 matching 10 bases. The germline CDR1 and CDR2 sequences are SGHRS and YFSETQ. With 0 bases clipped from V and 6 bases from J, the junction kept 3 bases outside the gene matches. This CDR3 spans 14 amino acids. CDR3 sequence: CASSLVGTGVEQYF. Here the CDR3 DNA reads TGCGCCAGCAGCTTGGTCGGGACAGGGGTCGAGCAGTACTTC.

This sequence joins TRBV3-1 (or the pseudogene TRBV3-2) and TRBJ1-2; D ambiguous. The germline V gene encodes CDR1 LGHDT and CDR2 YNNKEL (reference sequence). The ends were cut back, 2 bases at V and 4 bases at J, with 14 bases in the middle. The CDR3 sequence is 15 residues long. CDR3 amino acids: CASSQKPLDGYGYTF. Here the CDR3 DNA reads TGTGCCAGCAGCCAAAAGCCACTGGACGGCTATGGCTACACCTTC.

This chain joins TRBV6-5 and TRBJ1-1; D remains unclear. The germline V and J ends were trimmed by 5 bases and 4 bases, with 11 bases remaining between them. This CDR3 is 13 amino acids long. Germline CDR1 is MNHEY and CDR2 is SVGAGI. Here the CDR3 DNA reads TGTGCCAGCAGTAGAGGGATGAGCACTGAAGCTTTCTTT. This encodes CASSRGMSTEAFF.

V and J are TRBV21-1 and TRBJ1-4; the D call TRBD1 from the table was never checked on the DNA. TRBV21-1 is a documented pseudogene. The CDR3 contains 15 residues. DNA for the CDR3: TGTGCCAGCAGCGTCCGGACAGGACATAATGAAAAACTGTTTTTT. Its translation: CASSVRTGHNEKLFF.

This chain uses TRBV3-1 (or the pseudogene TRBV3-2) with TRBJ2-1; D assignment may be TRBD1 or TRBD2 (5 bases each). Looked up from germline, CDR1 is LGHDT and CDR2 is YNNKEL (reference sequence). The CDR3 runs 15 residues. V was clipped by 4 bases and J by 3 bases, with 13 bases between them. The CDR3 region has the DNA TGTGCCAGCAGCCGATCCGGGACGGACTACAATGAGCAGTTCTTC. Protein: CASSRSGTDYNEQFF.

The chain couples TRBV19 to TRBJ1-5, with TRBD1 matching 8 bases. This CDR3 region has 15 residues. With V trimmed by 5 bases and J by 2 bases, 5 bases remained unmatched. Germline CDR1 and CDR2: LNHDA and SQIVND (reference sequence). The CDR3 loop is CASSPSGQGNQPQHF. In nucleotides, the CDR3 is TGTGCCAGTAGTCCGTCGGGACAGGGCAATCAGCCCCAGCATTTT.

This chain links TRBV5-1 with TRBJ1-3; TRBD1 agrees at 7 bases. Looked up from germline, CDR1 is SGHRS and CDR2 is YFSETQ. The CDR3 length is 16 residues. V dropped 0 bases and J dropped 1; count of bases not matched to a gene: 4. CDR3 residues: CASSLGTTGSGNTIYF. For the CDR3, the DNA is TGCGCCAGCAGCTTGGGGACGACAGGGTCTGGAAACACCATATATTTT. The variable domain in full, completed from reference TRBV5-1 and TRBJ1-3, reads KAGVTQTPRYLIKTRGQQVTLSCSPISGHRSVSWYQQTPGQGLQFLFEYFSETQRNKGNFPGRFSGRQFSNSRSEMNVSTLELGDSALYLCASSLGTTGSGNTIYFGEGSWLTVV.

This chain links TRBV10-3 with TRBJ1-3; weak D call: TRBD1 (6 bases). There are 15 residues in the CDR3. Trimming took off 4 bases at V and 3 bases at J, with 13 bases between the two ends. Germline V gene lookup returns CDR1 ENHRY and CDR2 SYGVKD. CDR3 residues: CAISARDTSGNTIYF. The CDR3 DNA reads TGTGCCATCAGTGCTCGGGACACCAGTGGAAACACCATATATTTT.